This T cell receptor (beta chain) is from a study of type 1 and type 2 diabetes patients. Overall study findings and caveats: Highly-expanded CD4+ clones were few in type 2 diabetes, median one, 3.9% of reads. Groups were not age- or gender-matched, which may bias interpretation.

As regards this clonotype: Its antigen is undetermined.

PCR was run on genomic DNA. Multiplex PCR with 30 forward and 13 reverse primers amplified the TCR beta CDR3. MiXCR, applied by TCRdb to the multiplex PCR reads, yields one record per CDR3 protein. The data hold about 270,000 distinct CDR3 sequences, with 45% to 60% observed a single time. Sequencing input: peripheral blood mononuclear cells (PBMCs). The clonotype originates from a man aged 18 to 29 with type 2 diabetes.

The CDR3 DNA sequence: TGTGCCAGCAGTTCTTGGGTTATGAACACTGAAGCTTTCTTT. Its translation is CASSSWVMNTEAFF. The V call is TRBV6-6, the J call TRBJ1-1; D gene uncertain. The germline V and J ends were trimmed by 4 bases and 0 bases, with 9 bases remaining between them. Germline CDR1 MNHNY, CDR2 SVGAGI (reference sequence). The CDR3 is 14 residues long.